This record looks at one TCR beta chain sequence and its context. As yet, its antigen is unknown. This record belongs to a study of vaccination and CD4 T cells after COVID-19. In germline, CDR1 is DFQATT, CDR2 SNEGSKA (reference sequence). V was cut by 3 bases and J by 8 bases, with 10 bases left in between. This CDR3 region has 11 residues. The Oncomine TCR Beta short-read assay was what sequenced the DNA obtained from cultured CD4+ T cells. TCRdb re-analysed the PCR reads in MiXCR, keeping a single row per CDR3 protein. The sample holds under 4,500 distinct CDR3 sequences, 68% seen once. Indicated treatment: approximately nine-day PBMC culture with coronavirus spike peptide pools or control peptides (ViraFEST assay). The culture of around 2.2 million PBMCs per well included approximately 10 IU/ml IL-2 and around 10 ug/ml peptide pools.

The chain combines TRBV20-1 with TRBJ1-2; D not certain. This clonotype was sampled from a human donor who had recovered from COVID-19. Sequenced: CD4+ T cells from blood, cultured in vitro. The DNA for the CDR3 is TGCAGTGCTAGCCCTCTCGAAGGCTACACCTTC. Protein product: CSASPLEGYTF.